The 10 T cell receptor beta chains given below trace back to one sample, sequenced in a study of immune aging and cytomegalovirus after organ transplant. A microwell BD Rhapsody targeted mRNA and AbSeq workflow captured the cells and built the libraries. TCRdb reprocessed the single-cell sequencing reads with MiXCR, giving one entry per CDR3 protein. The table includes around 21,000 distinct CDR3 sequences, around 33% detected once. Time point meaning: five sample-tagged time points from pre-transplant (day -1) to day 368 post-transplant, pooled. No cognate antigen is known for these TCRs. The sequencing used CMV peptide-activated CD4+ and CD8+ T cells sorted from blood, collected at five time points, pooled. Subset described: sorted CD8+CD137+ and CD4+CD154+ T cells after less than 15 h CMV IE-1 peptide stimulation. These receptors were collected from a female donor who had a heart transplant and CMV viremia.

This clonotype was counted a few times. Written as DNA, the CDR3 is TGTGCCACCAGTGATCGGGGCGACCGACGGGTCTCTGGTACGCAGTATTTT. It yields the protein CATSDRGDRRVSGTQYF. The J gene is TRBJ2-3, the V gene TRBV24-1, with D perhaps given as TRBD1 or TRBD2 (5 bases each). Per the germline V gene, CDR1 is KGHDR and CDR2 is SFDVKD. Trimming shortened V by 3 bases and J by 8 bases, and 23 bases separated the two germline ends. This CDR3 contains 17 residues.

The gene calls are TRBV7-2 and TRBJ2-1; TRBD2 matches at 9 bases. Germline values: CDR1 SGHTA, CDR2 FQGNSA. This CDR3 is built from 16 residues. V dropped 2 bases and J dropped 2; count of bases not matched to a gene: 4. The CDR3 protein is CASSLTSGGPYNEQFF. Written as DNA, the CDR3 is TGTGCCAGCAGCTTAACCAGCGGGGGGCCCTACAATGAGCAGTTCTTC.

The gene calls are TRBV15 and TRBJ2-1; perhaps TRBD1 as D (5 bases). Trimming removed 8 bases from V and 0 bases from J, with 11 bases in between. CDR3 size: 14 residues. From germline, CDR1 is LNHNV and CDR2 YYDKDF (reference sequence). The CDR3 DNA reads TGTGCCACCGGGGCGGTTTACTCCTACAATGAGCAGTTCTTC. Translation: CATGAVYSYNEQFF.

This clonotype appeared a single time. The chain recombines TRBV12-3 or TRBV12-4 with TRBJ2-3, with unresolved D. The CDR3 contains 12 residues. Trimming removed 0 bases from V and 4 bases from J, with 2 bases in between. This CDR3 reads CASSLAADTQYF. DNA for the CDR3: TGTGCCAGCAGTTTAGCGGCAGATACGCAGTATTTT.

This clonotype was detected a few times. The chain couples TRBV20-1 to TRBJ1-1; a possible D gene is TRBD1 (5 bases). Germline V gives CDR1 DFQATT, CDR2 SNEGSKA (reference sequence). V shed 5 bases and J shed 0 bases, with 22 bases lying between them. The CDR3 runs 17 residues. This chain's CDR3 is CSAWPTQLRVMNTEAFF. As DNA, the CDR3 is TGCAGTGCTTGGCCAACCCAGCTCAGGGTTATGAACACTGAAGCTTTCTTT.

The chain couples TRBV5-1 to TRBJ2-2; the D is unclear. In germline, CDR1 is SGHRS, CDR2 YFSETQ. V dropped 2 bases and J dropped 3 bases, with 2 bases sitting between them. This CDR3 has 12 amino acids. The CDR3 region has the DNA TGCGCCAGCAGCTTTTACACCGGGGAGCTGTTTTTT. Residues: CASSFYTGELFF.

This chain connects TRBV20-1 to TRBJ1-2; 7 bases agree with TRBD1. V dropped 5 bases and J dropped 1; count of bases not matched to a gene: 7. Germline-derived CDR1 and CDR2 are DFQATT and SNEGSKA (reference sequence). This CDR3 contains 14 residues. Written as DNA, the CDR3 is TGCAGTGCTTTCCGAGGGGGCTATAACTATGGCTACACCTTC. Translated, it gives CSAFRGGYNYGYTF.

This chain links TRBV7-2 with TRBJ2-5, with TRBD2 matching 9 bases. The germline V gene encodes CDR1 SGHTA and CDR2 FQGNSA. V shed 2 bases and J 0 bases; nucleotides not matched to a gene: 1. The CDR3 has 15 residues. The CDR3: CASSLLAGDQETQYF. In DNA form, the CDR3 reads TGTGCCAGCAGCTTATTAGCGGGGGACCAAGAGACCCAGTACTTC.

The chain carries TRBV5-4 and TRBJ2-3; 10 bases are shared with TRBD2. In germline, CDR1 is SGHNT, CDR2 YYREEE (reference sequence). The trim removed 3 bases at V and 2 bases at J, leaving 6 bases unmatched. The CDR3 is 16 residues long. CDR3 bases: TGTGCCAGCAGCTACCGACTAGCGGGTTTCACAGATACGCAGTATTTT. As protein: CASSYRLAGFTDTQYF.

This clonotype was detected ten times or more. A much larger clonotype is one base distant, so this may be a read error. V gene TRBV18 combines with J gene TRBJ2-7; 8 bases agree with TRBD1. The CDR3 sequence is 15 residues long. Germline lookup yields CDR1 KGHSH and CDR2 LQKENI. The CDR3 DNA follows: TGTGCCGGCTCAGGAACCGGGACAGGTTCCGGGGAGCAGTACTTC. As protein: CAGSGTGTGSGEQYF.